Shown below are 2 T cell receptor beta chains from a single sample sequenced in a study of PD-1 blockade in classical Hodgkin lymphoma (dated by TCRdb to about 2020). The sample's time point label is to be understood as: cycle 4 day 1 (C4D1), after five to seven weeks of nivolumab. Every trial patient had relapsed after autologous stem cell transplantation, and cohorts A, B and C differed in prior brentuximab vedotin exposure. The receptor library was made with the immunoSEQ multiplex PCR assay. TCRdb took this table from immuneACCESS and kept in-frame rearrangements with V and J called. Such tables lack part of the clones; where checked against another copy, unresolved V genes explain under half of the gap, and the rest is unexplained. The sample table records tens of thousands of clones; more than 60% of these occur just once. The top ten hold 9.8% of the sample. Sequencing was performed on peripheral blood mononuclear cells (PBMCs), taken before the fourth cycle of nivolumab. These TCRs come from a human donor with classical Hodgkin lymphoma.

The chain couples TRBV18 to TRBJ1-1, with 8 bases aligning to TRBD1. The germline V gene has CDR1 KGHSH and CDR2 LQKENI. This CDR3 spans 14 amino acids. After removal of 6 bases from V and 4 bases from J, the junction contained 7 bases not matched to a gene. As DNA, the CDR3 is TGTGCCAGCTCCCCAGGGGGCTTAGGCACTGAAGCTTTCTTT. Translation gives CASSPGGLGTEAFF.

The chain uses TRBV6-4 and TRBJ2-6; a possible D gene is TRBD2 (6 bases). Between the trimmed V and J ends, which lost 0 bases and 0 bases, there was a span of 12 bases. Germline V gene sequence: CDR1 MRHNA, CDR2 SNTAGT. This CDR3 region has 18 residues. Written as DNA, the CDR3 is TGTGCCAGCAGTGACTCACCCGGGGGATACTCTGGGGCCAACGTCCTGACTTTC. This gives the protein CASSDSPGGYSGANVLTF.